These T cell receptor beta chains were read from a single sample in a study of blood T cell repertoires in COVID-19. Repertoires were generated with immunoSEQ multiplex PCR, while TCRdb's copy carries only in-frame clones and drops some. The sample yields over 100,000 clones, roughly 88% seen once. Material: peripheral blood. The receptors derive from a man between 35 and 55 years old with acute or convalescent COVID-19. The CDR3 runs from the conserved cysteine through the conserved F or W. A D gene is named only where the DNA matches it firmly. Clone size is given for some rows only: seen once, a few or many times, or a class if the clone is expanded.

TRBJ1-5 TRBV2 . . CASSDVQRNQPQHF TGTGCCAGCAGTGACGTACAGCGGAATCAGCCCCAGCATTTT
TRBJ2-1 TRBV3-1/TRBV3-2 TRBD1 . CASSRDLGTGDEQFF TGTGCCAGCAGCCGAGACCTTGGGACAGGAGACGAGCAGTTCTTC
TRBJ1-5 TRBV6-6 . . CASSWDMSNQPQHF TGTGCCAGCAGCTGGGACATGAGCAATCAGCCCCAGCATTTT
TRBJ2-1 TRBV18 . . CASSPQVSTEQFF TGTGCCAGCTCACCACAAGTGTCTACTGAGCAGTTCTTC
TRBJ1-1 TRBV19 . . CASNSPNRGLNTEAFF TGTGCCAGTAACTCCCCGAACCGGGGTTTGAACACTGAAGCTTTCTTT
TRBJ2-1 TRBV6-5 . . CASSYSASHSYNEQFF TGTGCCAGCAGTTACTCAGCTAGCCACTCCTACAATGAGCAGTTCTTC
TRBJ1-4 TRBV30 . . CAWSARVGEKLFF TGTGCCTGGAGTGCCAGGGTAGGGGAAAAACTGTTTTTT
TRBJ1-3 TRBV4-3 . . CASSQGQSSSGNTIYF TGCGCCAGCAGCCAAGGACAGTCCAGCTCTGGAAACACCATATATTTT
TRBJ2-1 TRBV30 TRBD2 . CAWTSGRSSSYNEQFF TGTGCCTGGACTAGCGGGAGGTCGAGCTCCTACAATGAGCAGTTCTTC
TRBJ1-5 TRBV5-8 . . CASSRDRYQPQHF TGTGCCAGCAGCCGAGACAGGTATCAGCCCCAGCATTTT
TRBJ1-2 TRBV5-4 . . CASSLAAAGGYGYTF TGTGCCAGCAGCTTGGCCGCGGCAGGAGGCTATGGCTACACCTTC
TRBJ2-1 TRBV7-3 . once CASSLQALTEQFF TGTGCCAGCAGCTTACAGGCCCTTACGGAGCAGTTCTTC
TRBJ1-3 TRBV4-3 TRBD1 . CASSQVPGQVGNTIYF TGCGCCAGCAGCCAAGTGCCGGGACAGGTTGGAAACACCATATATTTT
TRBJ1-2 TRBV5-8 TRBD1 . CASSLSGQGAGGYTF TGTGCCAGCAGCTTGTCTGGACAGGGGGCAGGTGGCTACACCTTC
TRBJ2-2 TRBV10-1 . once CASKADGGQRSTGELFF TGCGCCAGCAAGGCGGACGGGGGACAGAGAAGCACCGGGGAGCTGTTTTTT
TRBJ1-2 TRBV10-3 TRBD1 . CASIVGQGKAHGYTF TGTGCCTCCATCGTCGGACAGGGTAAAGCTCATGGCTACACCTTC
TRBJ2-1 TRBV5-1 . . CASSSNVEFPPSAGANNEQFF TGCGCCAGCAGCTCCAACGTAGAGTTCCCTCCTAGCGCCGGAGCTAACAATGAGCAGTTCTTC
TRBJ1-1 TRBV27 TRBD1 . CASSQLGTGGWGTEAFF TGTGCCAGCAGTCAGTTAGGGACAGGGGGCTGGGGCACTGAAGCTTTCTTT
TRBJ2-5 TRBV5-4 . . CASSLNGPVKETQYF TGTGCCAGCAGCTTGAATGGTCCGGTAAAAGAGACCCAGTACTTC
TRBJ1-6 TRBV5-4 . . CASSLGRGARNSPLHF TGTGCCAGCAGCTTGGGCCGGGGGGCTCGAAATTCACCCCTCCACTTT
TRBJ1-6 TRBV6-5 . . CASSYSSRFDSPLHF TGTGCCAGCAGTTACTCGAGCAGGTTTGATTCACCCCTCCACTTT
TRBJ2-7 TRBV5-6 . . CASSPWTVITYEQYF TGTGCCAGCAGCCCGTGGACTGTTATTACCTACGAGCAGTACTTC
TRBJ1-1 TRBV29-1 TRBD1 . CSVIPKTGTGGRVPSNTEAFF TGCAGCGTTATCCCTAAAACCGGGACAGGGGGCCGGGTACCCTCGAACACTGAAGCTTTCTTT
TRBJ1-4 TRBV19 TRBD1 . CASSSRDRSEKLFF TGTGCCAGTAGTTCACGGGACAGGAGCGAAAAACTGTTTTTT
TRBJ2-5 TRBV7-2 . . CASSLNGQEETQYF TGTGCCAGCAGCTTGAATGGGCAAGAAGAGACCCAGTACTTC
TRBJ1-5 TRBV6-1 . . CASSEVSGDQPQHF TGTGCCAGCAGTGAAGTCTCGGGGGATCAGCCCCAGCATTTT
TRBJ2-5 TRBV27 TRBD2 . CASSTSPSGRWETQYF TGTGCCAGCAGTACCAGCCCTAGCGGGAGATGGGAGACCCAGTACTTC
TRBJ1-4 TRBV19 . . CASSVGGAKREKLFF TGTGCCAGTAGTGTCGGAGGGGCAAAACGAGAAAAACTGTTTTTT
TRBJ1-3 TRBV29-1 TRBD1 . CSVGKTGGTSGNTIYF TGCAGCGTTGGCAAGACAGGGGGCACGTCTGGAAACACCATATATTTT
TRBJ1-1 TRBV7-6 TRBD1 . CASSQTGQGLMNTEAFF TGTGCCAGCAGCCAGACGGGACAGGGGCTAATGAACACTGAAGCTTTCTTT
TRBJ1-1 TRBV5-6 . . CASRGQMNAEAFF TGTGCCAGCAGAGGACAGATGAACGCTGAAGCTTTCTTT
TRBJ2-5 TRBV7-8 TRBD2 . CASDPGTSGQETQYF TGTGCCAGCGACCCCGGGACTAGCGGCCAAGAGACCCAGTACTTC
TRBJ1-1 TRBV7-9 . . CASSNRDIANTEAFF TGTGCCAGCAGCAACCGGGACATAGCAAACACTGAAGCTTTCTTT
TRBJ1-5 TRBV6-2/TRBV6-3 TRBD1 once CASSPGTGDQPQHF TGTGCCAGCAGTCCCGGGACAGGGGATCAGCCCCAGCATTTT
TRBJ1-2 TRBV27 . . CASSLGRGRYGYTF TGTGCCAGCAGTTTAGGCAGGGGCCGCTATGGCTACACCTTC
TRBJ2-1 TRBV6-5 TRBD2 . CASSRGGRGYNEQFF TGTGCCAGCAGCCGGGGTGGGCGGGGGTACAATGAGCAGTTCTTC
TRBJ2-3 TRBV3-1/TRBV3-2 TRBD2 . CASRTGTSGDTQYF TGTGCCAGCAGGACCGGGACTAGCGGAGATACGCAGTATTTT
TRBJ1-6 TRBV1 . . CTSSPGSGTGGSSYNSPLHF TGCACCAGCAGCCCAGGCAGCGGGACAGGGGGGAGCTCCTATAATTCACCCCTCCACTTT
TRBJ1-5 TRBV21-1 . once CASSKGRTYSNQPQHF TGTGCCAGCAGCAAAGGCCGAACCTATAGCAATCAGCCCCAGCATTTT
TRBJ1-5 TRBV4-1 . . CASSQLQGWDYSNQPQHF TGCGCCAGCAGCCAGTTACAGGGTTGGGATTATAGCAATCAGCCCCAGCATTTT
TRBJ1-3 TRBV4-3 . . CASSQDPGVGNTIYF TGCGCCAGCAGCCAAGATCCAGGGGTTGGAAACACCATATATTTT
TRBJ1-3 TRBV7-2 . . CASSLAPGSGNTIYF TGTGCCAGCAGCTTAGCCCCCGGCTCTGGAAACACCATATATTTT
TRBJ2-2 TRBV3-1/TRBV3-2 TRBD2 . CASSHREGGELFF TGTGCCAGCAGCCATCGGGAGGGCGGGGAGCTGTTTTTT
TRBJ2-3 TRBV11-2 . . CASSLGGLGKDTQYF TGTGCCAGCAGCTTGGGGGGGCTCGGGAAAGATACGCAGTATTTT
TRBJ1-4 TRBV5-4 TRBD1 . CASSRRDRASPNEKLFF TGTGCCAGCAGCCGGCGGGACAGGGCGTCCCCCAATGAAAAACTGTTTTTT